This T cell receptor (beta chain) is drawn from a study of control samples from healthy donors and cancer patients. The protocol was immunoSEQ multiplex PCR, while the TCRdb copy is restricted to in-frame clones and leaves out a portion. The data contain about 93,000 clones, about nine tenths of them singletons. CDR1 is MNHNS and CDR2 is SASEGT in the germline V gene. The CDR3 length is 15 residues. Losses at the gene ends were 1 base for V and 11 bases for J; bases not matched to a gene: 8. The sequence came from a woman between 70 and 85 years old in good health. Sequenced: blood. This sequence joins TRBV6-1 and TRBJ1-4, with TRBD1 matching 9 bases. CDR3 residues: CASSEEGQGVRKLFF. The CDR3 nucleotides are TGTGCCAGCAGTGAAGAGGGACAGGGTGTTAGGAAACTGTTTTTT.